Listed below are T cell receptor beta chains from one sample, sequenced in a study of regulatory T cells in long-lasting Graves disease. TCRdb ran MiXCR on the multiplex PCR reads and lists one entry per CDR3 protein. The sample consists of 240,000 or so distinct CDR3 sequences, 20% to 25% of them appearing once. The sample here was peripheral blood mononuclear cells (PBMCs), taken at new diagnosis, from a patient treated with antithyroid drugs. Every receptor here comes from a female donor with Graves disease. CDR3s include the opening cysteine and the closing phenylalanine or tryptophan. The order of the fields is CDR3 protein, CDR3 DNA, clone size, J gene, D gene, V gene. A D gene is named only where the DNA matches it firmly. Rows give clone size only sometimes, using once, few, many, or a class for an expanded clone.

CASSHSQVNSPLHF	TGCGCCAGCAGCCACTCTCAGGTGAATTCACCCCTCCACTTT	-	TRBJ1-6	-	TRBV7-9
CASSQEGTGGSQPQHF	TGCGCCAGCAGCCAAGAAGGGACAGGGGGAAGCCAGCCCCAGCATTTT	-	TRBJ1-5	TRBD1	TRBV4-1
CASRPKDSKGYGYTF	TGTGCCAGCAGACCGAAGGACAGCAAGGGCTATGGCTACACCTTC	many	TRBJ1-2	-	TRBV7-9
CASRSGTGREVGTDTQYF	TGTGCCAGCAGGTCCGGGACAGGGAGGGAGGTCGGCACAGATACGCAGTATTTT	-	TRBJ2-3	TRBD1	TRBV7-9
CATSRDLAGDGDEQYF	TGTGCCACCAGCAGAGATCTAGCGGGGGACGGTGACGAGCAGTACTTC	-	TRBJ2-7	TRBD2	TRBV15
CASSPILATSGKEQFF	TGTGCCAGCAGTCCTATACTAGCGACTAGCGGGAAGGAGCAGTTCTTC	many	TRBJ2-1	TRBD2	TRBV2
CASSWGEGGQPQHF	TGTGCCAGCAGTTGGGGTGAGGGCGGTCAGCCCCAGCATTTT	many	TRBJ1-5	-	TRBV28
CSARWLSGSIDEQYF	TGCAGTGCTAGGTGGCTTAGCGGGAGTATTGACGAGCAGTACTTC	many	TRBJ2-7	TRBD2	TRBV20-1
CASRHNLGIDEQFF	TGTGCCAGCCGGCATAATCTCGGCATAGATGAGCAGTTCTTC	few	TRBJ2-1	-	TRBV6-1
CASSEVGRVNQPQHF	TGTGCCAGCAGTGAAGTTGGCAGAGTCAATCAGCCCCAGCATTTT	many	TRBJ1-5	-	TRBV6-1